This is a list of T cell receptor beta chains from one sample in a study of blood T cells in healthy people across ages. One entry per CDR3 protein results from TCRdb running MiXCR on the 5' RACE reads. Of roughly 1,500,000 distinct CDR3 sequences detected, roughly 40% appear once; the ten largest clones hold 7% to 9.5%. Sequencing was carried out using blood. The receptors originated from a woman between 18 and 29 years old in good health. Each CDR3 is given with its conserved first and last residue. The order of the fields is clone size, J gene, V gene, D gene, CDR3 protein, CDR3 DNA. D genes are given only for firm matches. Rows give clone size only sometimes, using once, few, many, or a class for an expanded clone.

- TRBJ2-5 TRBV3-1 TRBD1 CASSHPTGVRETQYF TGTGCCAGCAGCCATCCAACAGGGGTCCGGGAGACCCAGTACTTC
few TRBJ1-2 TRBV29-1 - CSVEPETGYGYTF TGCAGCGTTGAACCCGAGACAGGCTATGGCTACACCTTC
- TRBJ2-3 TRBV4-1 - CASSHGGRGRPDTQYF TGCGCCAGCAGCCATGGGGGCCGAGGTCGTCCAGATACGCAGTATTTT
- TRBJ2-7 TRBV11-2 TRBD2 CASSWGSGRAYEQYF TGCGCCAGCAGCTGGGGAAGCGGGAGAGCCTACGAGCAGTACTTC
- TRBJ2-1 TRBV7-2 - CASSSTGPGAFF TGTGCCAGCAGCTCGACCGGGCCGGGCGCGTTCTTC
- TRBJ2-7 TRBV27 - CASTKTPGIRSHEQYF TGTGCCAGCACTAAAACCCCTGGGATCCGGAGCCACGAGCAGTACTTC
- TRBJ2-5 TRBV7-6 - CASSLDDGNEQYF TGTGCCAGCAGCTTAGATGACGGCAATGAGCAGTACTTC
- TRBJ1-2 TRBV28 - CASSTRDRVYYYGYTF TGTGCCAGCAGCACCCGGGACCGCGTCTACTACTATGGCTACACCTTC
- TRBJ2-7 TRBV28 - CASTESYEQYF TGTGCCAGCACGGAAAGTTACGAGCAGTACTTC
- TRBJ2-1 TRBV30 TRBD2 CAWRSGAYNEQFF TGTGCCTGGAGGAGCGGGGCCTACAATGAGCAGTTCTTC
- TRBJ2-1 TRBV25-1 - CASSASGAGEQFF TGTGCCAGCAGTGCATCAGGTGCAGGGGAGCAGTTCTTC
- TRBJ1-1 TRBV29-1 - CSVELGRVAATEAFF TGCAGCGTTGAATTGGGCAGGGTTGCGGCGACTGAAGCTTTCTTT
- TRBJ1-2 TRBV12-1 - CASVMVAGGDYGYTF TGTGCCAGCGTAATGGTTGCAGGGGGCGACTATGGCTACACCTTC
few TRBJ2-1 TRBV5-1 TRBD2 CASSPRTSGNSYNEQFF TGCGCCAGCAGCCCAAGGACTAGCGGGAACTCCTACAATGAGCAGTTCTTC
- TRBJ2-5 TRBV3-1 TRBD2 CASSPGTSGIHEQYF TGTGCCAGCAGCCCAGGGACTAGCGGGATCCATGAGCAGTACTTC
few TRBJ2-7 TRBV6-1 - CASSRDQSYEQYF TGTGCCAGCTCGCGTGATCAGTCCTACGAGCAGTACTTC
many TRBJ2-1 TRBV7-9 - CASSSTEGEVEQFF TGTGCCAGCAGCTCCACTGAGGGTGAGGTTGAGCAGTTCTTC
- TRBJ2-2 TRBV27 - CASSSHKRGDTGELFF TGTGCCAGCAGTTCACACAAGCGAGGGGACACCGGGGAGCTGTTTTTT